This is a list of T cell receptor beta chains from one sample in a study of vaccination and CD4 T cells after COVID-19. Antigen specificity for these receptors is unknown. In TCRdb, the PCR reads were re-called with MiXCR into one record per CDR3 protein. In the table there are around 15,000 distinct CDR3 sequences, roughly 62% of which are singletons. This specimen consisted of CD4+ T cells from blood, cultured in vitro, obtained after SARS-CoV-2 vaccination. These receptors all stem from a human donor who had recovered from COVID-19. The conserved cysteine and the conserved F or W are not part of the CDR3 here. Each record gives: clone size, V gene, J gene, CDR3 protein. Rows may omit the clone size; those that give it use once, few, many or a size class.

abundance: NA
v_gene: TRBV9
j_gene: TRBJ1-1
CDR3aa: ASSGQVNTEAF

abundance: NA
v_gene: TRBV6-1
j_gene: TRBJ2-5
CDR3aa: ASSDSPGREETQY

abundance: NA
v_gene: TRBV11-2
j_gene: TRBJ1-1
CDR3aa: ASSPSDRGLSEAF

abundance: NA
v_gene: TRBV20-1
j_gene: TRBJ2-3
CDR3aa: SARDDRRRDTQY

abundance: NA
v_gene: TRBV20-1
j_gene: TRBJ2-1
CDR3aa: SAIPETKYNEQF

abundance: NA
v_gene: TRBV29-1
j_gene: TRBJ1-2
CDR3aa: SVDSDGYT

abundance: NA
v_gene: TRBV9
j_gene: TRBJ2-7
CDR3aa: ASSPLSGNHEQY

abundance: NA
v_gene: TRBV6-5
j_gene: TRBJ1-2
CDR3aa: ASSSDGTALYGYT

abundance: NA
v_gene: TRBV5-1
j_gene: TRBJ1-2
CDR3aa: ASRDSLPNYGYT

abundance: once
v_gene: TRBV12-3/TRBV12-4
j_gene: TRBJ1-1
CDR3aa: ASSLYREGNTEAF

abundance: few
v_gene: TRBV5-1
j_gene: TRBJ1-2
CDR3aa: ASSYGQGDNYGYT

abundance: few
v_gene: TRBV6-1
j_gene: TRBJ1-5
CDR3aa: ASRPYGGTGVNQPQH

abundance: few
v_gene: TRBV6-1
j_gene: TRBJ2-7
CDR3aa: ASVRAGDSSSYEQY

abundance: NA
v_gene: TRBV10-2
j_gene: TRBJ2-2
CDR3aa: ASTSGSRHTGELF

abundance: once
v_gene: TRBV5-4
j_gene: TRBJ1-2
CDR3aa: ASSGAWTDEYGYT

abundance: NA
v_gene: TRBV7-6
j_gene: TRBJ1-4
CDR3aa: ASSRNRAGNEKLF

abundance: NA
v_gene: TRBV20-1
j_gene: TRBJ2-1
CDR3aa: SAPGTKIGGEQF

abundance: once
v_gene: TRBV28
j_gene: TRBJ1-5
CDR3aa: ASSLVAQPQH

abundance: NA
v_gene: TRBV27
j_gene: TRBJ2-1
CDR3aa: ASSKTSGSNEQF

abundance: few
v_gene: TRBV20-1
j_gene: TRBJ2-2
CDR3aa: SGLAGITGELF

abundance: few
v_gene: TRBV7-8
j_gene: TRBJ1-2
CDR3aa: ASSLVSGFGGYT

abundance: few
v_gene: TRBV6-1
j_gene: TRBJ1-1
CDR3aa: ASSVGRENTEAF

abundance: NA
v_gene: TRBV6-5
j_gene: TRBJ2-2
CDR3aa: ASSYGGGRAGELF

abundance: NA
v_gene: TRBV28
j_gene: TRBJ2-5
CDR3aa: ASSLAGTLGVGVETQY

abundance: few
v_gene: TRBV20-1
j_gene: TRBJ2-1
CDR3aa: SASSWSHNEQF

abundance: NA
v_gene: TRBV29-1
j_gene: TRBJ2-7
CDR3aa: SVDSGLEQY

abundance: NA
v_gene: TRBV14
j_gene: TRBJ1-2
CDR3aa: ASSQGLNSHPYGYT

abundance: NA
v_gene: TRBV20-1
j_gene: TRBJ2-3
CDR3aa: SAGTSGSSDTQY

abundance: NA
v_gene: TRBV6-2/TRBV6-3
j_gene: TRBJ2-7
CDR3aa: ASSYSDGLPHEQY

abundance: few
v_gene: TRBV20-1
j_gene: TRBJ1-1
CDR3aa: SARVPGRLNTEAF

abundance: few
v_gene: TRBV20-1
j_gene: TRBJ1-6
CDR3aa: SARSGLGQNSPLH

abundance: NA
v_gene: TRBV11-3
j_gene: TRBJ1-6
CDR3aa: ASSLLESPLH

abundance: NA
v_gene: TRBV6-2/TRBV6-3
j_gene: TRBJ1-1
CDR3aa: ASSGQGSNTEAF

abundance: NA
v_gene: TRBV5-1
j_gene: TRBJ2-3
CDR3aa: ASSLEGQGHTDTQY

abundance: NA
v_gene: TRBV20-1
j_gene: TRBJ2-1
CDR3aa: SATPLGQGTYNEQF

abundance: NA
v_gene: TRBV30
j_gene: TRBJ2-3
CDR3aa: AWSGGRSTDTQY

abundance: few
v_gene: TRBV6-5
j_gene: TRBJ1-6
CDR3aa: ASSYRRTSSYNSPLH

abundance: few
v_gene: TRBV7-8
j_gene: TRBJ1-2
CDR3aa: ASSSRDWSYGYT

abundance: few
v_gene: TRBV7-2
j_gene: TRBJ2-3
CDR3aa: ASSPGQGSTDTQY

abundance: NA
v_gene: TRBV20-1
j_gene: TRBJ2-3
CDR3aa: SARVPGTDTQY

abundance: few
v_gene: TRBV20-1
j_gene: TRBJ1-6
CDR3aa: SARGRGNSPLH

abundance: few
v_gene: TRBV6-2/TRBV6-3
j_gene: TRBJ2-1
CDR3aa: ASSQTWNEQF

abundance: NA
v_gene: TRBV5-1
j_gene: TRBJ1-1
CDR3aa: ASSLQGVTEAF

abundance: NA
v_gene: TRBV2
j_gene: TRBJ2-7
CDR3aa: ASRGDRGEQY

abundance: once
v_gene: TRBV11-2
j_gene: TRBJ2-7
CDR3aa: ASSFDGFRLPYEQY

abundance: NA
v_gene: TRBV25-1
j_gene: TRBJ2-2
CDR3aa: ASSEYGQNTGELF

abundance: NA
v_gene: TRBV27
j_gene: TRBJ2-1
CDR3aa: ASGLLSWMARPPHNEQF

abundance: once
v_gene: TRBV5-5
j_gene: TRBJ2-1
CDR3aa: ASSLGQGGHNEQF

abundance: NA
v_gene: TRBV10-1
j_gene: TRBJ2-2
CDR3aa: ASSAGQGNTGELF

abundance: few
v_gene: TRBV10-3
j_gene: TRBJ2-2
CDR3aa: AIRGLAGGRGELF

abundance: NA
v_gene: TRBV20-1
j_gene: TRBJ2-6
CDR3aa: SAQSRRDASGANVLT